This T cell receptor (beta chain) was obtained from a study of immune cell composition in non-small cell lung cancer. This clone was seen a single time. The protocol was immunoSEQ multiplex PCR, while the TCRdb copy is restricted to in-frame clones and leaves out a portion. The sample comprises around 5,000 clones, around 78% of which are singletons, and roughly 15% rests with the top ten. Germline V gene data show CDR1 as KGHSH and CDR2 as LQKENI. V dropped 4 bases and J dropped 4; count of bases not matched to a gene: 9. This CDR3 comprises 15 residues. Sequencing was performed on lung tumor tissue. This TCR came from a human donor with non-small cell lung cancer. The J gene is TRBJ1-2, the V gene TRBV18, with 7 bases that match TRBD1. This CDR3 reads CASSQGQASSYGYTF. Written as DNA, the CDR3 is TGTGCCAGCTCACAAGGACAGGCAAGCTCCTATGGCTACACCTTC.